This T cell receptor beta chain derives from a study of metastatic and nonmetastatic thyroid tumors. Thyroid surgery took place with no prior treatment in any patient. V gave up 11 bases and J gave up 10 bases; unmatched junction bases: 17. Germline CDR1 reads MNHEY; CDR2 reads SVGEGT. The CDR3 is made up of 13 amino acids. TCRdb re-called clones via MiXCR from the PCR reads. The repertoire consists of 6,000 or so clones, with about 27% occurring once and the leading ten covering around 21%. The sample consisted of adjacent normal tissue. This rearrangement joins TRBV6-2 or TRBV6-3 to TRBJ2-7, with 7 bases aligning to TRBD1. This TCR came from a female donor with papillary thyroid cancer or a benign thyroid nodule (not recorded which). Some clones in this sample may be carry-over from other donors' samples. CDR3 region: CAYKGQRWCDQYF. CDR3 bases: TGTGCCTATAAGGGACAGCGGTGGTGTGACCAGTACTTC.